This T cell receptor (beta chain) was sequenced during a study of technical replicates of blood from a few donors. Clones were read by immunoSEQ multiplex PCR, and TCRdb kept only the in-frame ones, dropping some. The repertoire holds approximately 66,000 clones, approximately 88% seen once, with roughly 4.2% in the top ten. This CDR3 region has 16 residues. CDR1 is LGHNA and CDR2 is YSLEER in the germline V gene. Trimming left V 5 bases short and J 2 bases short, with 15 bases between. The sequencing input was PBMCs. The clonotype was recovered from a human donor in good health. Some clones in this sample may be carry-over from other donors' samples. The rearrangement joins TRBV4-3 to TRBJ1-4; D uncertain. CDR3 nucleotides: TGCGCCAGCAGCGATAAGGAGAGGGAGACTAATGAAAAACTGTTTTTT. Translating it yields CASSDKERETNEKLFF.